This T cell receptor (beta chain) was captured in a study of circulating and synovial CD4+ cells in juvenile arthritis. The method was immunoSEQ multiplex PCR; TCRdb's version includes in-frame clones alone and lacks a portion of them. The table records about 32,000 clones, just under 95% of them present only once. The sequencing input was CD4+ T cells from blood. The sequence was collected from a human donor with juvenile idiopathic arthritis.

The CDR3 here is CASSRLIRDRGRSGANVLTF. DNA for the CDR3: TGTGCCAGCAGTCGTCTTATCCGGGACAGGGGACGCTCTGGGGCCAACGTCCTGACTTTC. The chain is built from TRBV27 and TRBJ2-6; 10 bases are shared with TRBD1. The trim removed 5 bases at V and 0 bases at J, leaving 13 bases unmatched. Germline lookup yields CDR1 MNHEY and CDR2 SMNVEV (reference sequence). The CDR3 length is 20 residues.